The text below deals with one TCR beta chain. Its antigen is unidentified. After removal of 1 base from V and 4 bases from J, the junction contained 10 bases not matched to a gene. Looked up from germline, CDR1 is SGHVS and CDR2 is FNYEAQ. This CDR3 has 17 residues. The sample comes from a study of T cell repertoires in cytomegalovirus infection. As for the study in general: CMV epitopes that were recently identified and HLA-C-restricted were used alongside well-studied HLA-B-restricted ones. Indicated by public TCR beta signatures were CMV infection and matching HLA type.

TCRdb processed the reads anew with MiXCR; each CDR3 protein has one entry. The sample carries 800,000 to 950,000 distinct CDR3 sequences, about 33% recorded once. Study results and caveats: It was HLA-C-restricted CMV-specific TCR beta clonotypes that dominated the response ex vivo. CMV carriers with the relevant HLA were identified by cumulative public TCR beta family frequency.

This TCR came from a human donor in good health (CMV status not recorded). Some clones in this sample may be carry-over from other donors' samples. This chain links TRBV7-6 with TRBJ1-2; 9 nucleotides align to TRBD1. Material: cultured CD8+ T cells from PBMCs, obtained from culture after CMV antigen stimulation. The CDR3 nucleotides are TGTGCCAGCAGCTTAGTCTGGGACAGGGATGGGGCCTATGGCTACACCTTC. This sequence encodes CASSLVWDRDGAYGYTF. The whole variable domain, remainder taken from reference TRBV7-6 and TRBJ1-2, is GAGVSQSPRYKVTKRGQDVALRCDPISGHVSLYWYRQALGQGPEFLTYFNYEAQQDKSGLPNDRFSAERPEGSISTLTIQRTEQRDSAMYRCASSLVWDRDGAYGYTFGSGTRLTVV.